The 4 T cell receptor beta chains reported below all come from one sample, sequenced in a study of Graves' ophthalmopathy and Graves' hyperthyroidism. The sequenced template was RNA, covering the TCR beta CDR3 region. First-round RT-PCR with HTBI primers preceded a second-round multiplex PCR. Using its own MiXCR run on the multiplex PCR reads, TCRdb lists one record per CDR3 protein. The repertoire holds 450,000 or so distinct CDR3 sequences, 13% to 15% seen once, with approximately 9.8% in the top ten. What was sequenced was blood. The origin of the receptors is a woman aged 25 to 45 with Graves' ophthalmopathy.

This clonotype showed up just a few times. This chain links TRBV9 with TRBJ2-3, with D perhaps matching TRBD1 or TRBD2 (5 bases each). Germline V gives CDR1 SGDLS, CDR2 YYNGEE. V was pared by 0 bases and J by 4 bases, with 12 bases between. CDR3 length: 15 residues. CDR3 nucleotides: TGTGCCAGCAGCGTAGAGTCAGGGAGCCCAGATACGCAGTATTTT. Protein sequence: CASSVESGSPDTQYF.

This clonotype was seen a few times. This chain connects TRBV7-9 to TRBJ2-1; 7 positions match TRBD1. From germline, CDR1 is SEHNR and CDR2 FQNEAQ (reference sequence). The V segment lost 6 bases and the J segment 0 bases; nucleotides outside the gene matches: 11. The CDR3 length is 17 residues. This chain's CDR3 is CASRDAGTESSYNEQFF. DNA of the CDR3: TGTGCCAGCAGAGATGCCGGGACAGAAAGCTCCTACAATGAGCAGTTCTTC.

This clonotype turned up a few times. This rearrangement joins TRBV18 to TRBJ2-6; unclear D gene. Germline V gene lookup returns CDR1 KGHSH and CDR2 LQKENI. V lost 2 bases and J lost 0, with 5 bases in between. This CDR3 comprises 15 residues. This chain's CDR3 is CASSPTNSGANVLTF. In DNA form, the CDR3 reads TGTGCCAGCTCACCAACGAACTCTGGGGCCAACGTCCTGACTTTC.

This clonotype was counted between two and nine times. The V call is TRBV12-3 or TRBV12-4, the J call TRBJ2-3, with D possibly being TRBD1 (5 bases). The CDR3 has 16 residues. V was trimmed by 5 bases and J by 1 base, leaving 16 bases between them. The CDR3: CASSLQQAVGTDTQYF. In DNA, the CDR3 is TGTGCCAGCAGTCTCCAACAGGCTGTAGGCACAGATACGCAGTATTTT.